These 17 T cell receptor beta chains were all obtained from the same sample, sequenced in a study of identical twins. TCRdb re-called the 5' RACE reads with MiXCR, one entry per CDR3 protein. The sample has 450,000 or so distinct CDR3 sequences; about 14% are singletons. This sample also appeared in a second study, on yellow fever vaccine responses in identical twins.

Source material: CD4+ T cells sorted from blood. Source of these receptors: a woman between 18 and 30 years old in good health.

This clonotype was picked up one time. The rearrangement uses TRBV7-2 and TRBJ1-2, with D possibly TRBD1 on 5 matching bases. The CDR3 has 15 amino acids. Per the germline V gene, CDR1 is SGHTA and CDR2 is FQGNSA. Trimming took 5 bases from V and 8 from J, leaving 21 bases between them. CDR3 amino acids: CASSPSGAHIAGYTF. DNA of the CDR3: TGTGCCAGCAGCCCTAGCGGGGCCCATATTGCGGGCTACACCTTC.

V usage is TRBV29-1 and J usage is TRBJ2-3, with 10 positions matching TRBD2. The trim removed 6 bases at V and 5 bases at J, leaving 8 bases unmatched. The CDR3 is 14 amino acids. The germline V gene encodes CDR1 SQVTM and CDR2 ANQGSEA. This CDR3 reads CSVGGTSVGDTQYF. The CDR3 bases are TGCAGCGTCGGGGGGACTAGCGTTGGAGATACGCAGTATTTT.

This chain connects TRBV5-1 to TRBJ1-1, with 7 bases matching TRBD1. The CDR3 is 16 amino acids. CDR1 and CDR2 from the germline V gene are SGHRS and YFSETQ. The V segment lost 0 bases and the J segment 0 bases; nucleotides outside the gene matches: 5. Here the CDR3 reads CASSLDRGIMNTEAFF. The CDR3 DNA is TGCGCCAGCAGCTTGGACAGGGGTATCATGAACACTGAAGCTTTCTTT.

This clonotype was detected a few times. The junction does not match germline at one end; this may be a read error. This sequence joins TRBV6-4 and TRBJ2-1; a weak D match, TRBD2 (6 bases). From germline, CDR1 is MRHNA and CDR2 SNTAGT. The CDR3 length is 13 residues. The CDR3 spells CASSDSGTSLLNF. As DNA, the CDR3 is TGTGCCAGCAGTGACTCGGGGACTTCATTACTTAACTTC.

This clonotype has ten or more counts. The chain joins TRBV5-1 to TRBJ1-1; 7 nucleotides align to TRBD1. There are 15 residues in the CDR3. Germline V gene lookup returns CDR1 SGHRS and CDR2 YFSETQ. With 3 bases clipped from V and 1 base from J, the junction kept 6 bases outside the gene matches. Here the CDR3 DNA reads TGCGCCAGCAGCTCCTCAGGGGGATGGAACACTGAAGCTTTCTTT. Its translation is CASSSSGGWNTEAFF.

The genes are TRBV19 and TRBJ2-7; D is ambiguous. Trimming removed 7 bases at V and 0 bases at J, with 13 bases between. Germline V CDR1 and CDR2: LNHDA, SQIVND (reference sequence). The CDR3 is 14 residues long. CDR3 in amino acids: CASTSGSPSYEQYF. In nucleotides, the CDR3 is TGTGCCAGTACGTCCGGCAGTCCCTCCTACGAGCAGTACTTC. The variable domain in full, with the rest retrieved from reference TRBV19 and TRBJ2-7, is DGGITQSPKYLFRKEGQNVTLSCEQNLNHDAMYWYRQDPGQGLRLIYYSQIVNDFQKGDIAEGYSVSREKKESFPLTVTSAQKNPTAFYLCASTSGSPSYEQYFGPGTRLTVT.

The chain couples TRBV6-5 to TRBJ2-1, with D perhaps matching TRBD2 (5 bases). Germline V gene data show CDR1 as MNHEY and CDR2 as SVGAGI. Deletions cut 2 bases from V and 5 bases from J, with 13 bases between. The CDR3 contains 15 residues. The DNA for the CDR3 is TGTGCCAGCAGTTACCCAGCGGCTAGGAACAATGAGCAGTTCTTC. This sequence encodes CASSYPAARNNEQFF.

The gene calls are TRBV6-5 and TRBJ2-1; the D call may be TRBD1 or TRBD2 (6 bases each). This CDR3 contains 13 residues. From germline, CDR1 is MNHEY and CDR2 SVGAGI. The V end lost 2 bases, the J end lost 10 bases, and 12 bases lay between the germline ends. CDR3 coding DNA: TGTGCCAGCAGTTACAGGGGGGCAGGAGAGCAGTTCTTC. Translated: CASSYRGAGEQFF.

J is TRBJ2-7 and V is TRBV29-1; unclear D gene. The V end was cut by 3 bases, the J end by 0 bases, with 15 bases between. The length of the CDR3 is 15 residues. CDR1 and CDR2 from the germline V gene are SQVTM and ANQGSEA. The CDR3 DNA is TGCAGCGTTGACGTCGGGTTCTCCAGCTCCTACGAGCAGTACTTC. As protein: CSVDVGFSSSYEQYF.

This clonotype occurred many times. This chain connects TRBV5-1 to TRBJ2-5; no reliable D call. CDR3 length: 14 residues. V dropped 4 bases and J dropped 2 bases, with 12 bases sitting between them. In germline, CDR1 is SGHRS, CDR2 YFSETQ. The CDR3 sequence: CASSPLRGQETQYF. CDR3 sequence (DNA): TGCGCCAGCAGCCCGTTGAGAGGACAAGAGACCCAGTACTTC.

The chain combines TRBV9 with TRBJ1-2; 9 bases line up with TRBD1. V was clipped by 0 bases and J by 5 bases; unmatched bases: 11. Germline CDR1 is SGDLS and CDR2 is YYNGEE. The CDR3 spans 17 residues. This CDR3 is CASSVEKLGQGIYGYTF. As DNA, the CDR3 is TGTGCCAGCAGCGTAGAAAAGTTGGGACAGGGAATTTATGGCTACACCTTC. Filled out from reference TRBV9 and TRBJ1-2, the complete variable domain reads DSGVTQTPKHLITATGQRVTLRCSPRSGDLSVYWYQQSLDQGLQFLIQYYNGEERAKGNILERFSAQQFPDLHSELNLSSLELGDSALYFCASSVEKLGQGIYGYTFGSGTRLTVV.

This clonotype was counted only a few times. The V and J genes are TRBV4-2 and TRBJ2-7; a weak D match, TRBD2 (5 bases). CDR1 LGHNA and CDR2 YNFKEQ come from the germline V gene. V lost 0 bases, J lost 1 base, and 13 bases lay in between. The CDR3 is 16 amino acids. The CDR3 DNA reads TGTGCCAGCAGCCAAGAGTTACGGGGTAGATCCTACGAGCAGTACTTC. It specifies CASSQELRGRSYEQYF.

The V and J genes are TRBV20-1 and TRBJ1-1; tentatively, D is TRBD1 (6 bases). Trimming left V 5 bases short and J 4 bases short, with 14 bases between. Germline V lookup: CDR1 DFQATT, CDR2 SNEGSKA (reference sequence). The CDR3 totals 13 residues. In DNA form, the CDR3 reads TGCAGTGCTGTCGGACAGACCAGCACTGAAGCTTTCTTT. Amino acid sequence: CSAVGQTSTEAFF.

The chain is built from TRBV2 and TRBJ2-2; 8 nucleotides match TRBD2. Germline values: CDR1 SNHLY, CDR2 FYNNEI. The CDR3 spans 14 residues. V lost 5 bases and J lost 1; bases outside the gene matches: 0. The CDR3, as DNA: TGTGCCAGCAGTACTAGCGGGAACACCGGGGAGCTGTTTTTT. Amino acids: CASSTSGNTGELFF.

This clonotype appeared many times. J is TRBJ1-1 and V is TRBV5-1; D ambiguous. Germline CDR1 is SGHRS and CDR2 is YFSETQ. Trimming removed 0 bases at V and 0 bases at J, with 6 bases between. The CDR3 runs to 14 residues. CDR3 protein: CASSLGEMNTEAFF. CDR3 in DNA: TGCGCCAGCAGCTTGGGGGAGATGAACACTGAAGCTTTCTTT.

The rearrangement uses TRBV20-1 and TRBJ1-6; 9 nucleotides agree with TRBD1. The CDR3 length is 15 residues. From germline, CDR1 is DFQATT and CDR2 SNEGSKA (reference sequence). V dropped 3 bases and J dropped 4; count of bases not matched to a gene: 4. CDR3 amino acids: CSASLQGAYNSPLHF. The CDR3 DNA reads TGCAGTGCTAGTCTACAGGGGGCTTATAATTCACCCCTCCACTTT.

The rearrangement joins TRBV7-2 to TRBJ2-1; D is perhaps TRBD1 or TRBD2 (5 bases each). There are 14 residues in the CDR3. V was shortened by 2 bases and J by 10 bases, with 15 bases between the two germline ends. Looked up from germline, CDR1 is SGHTA and CDR2 is FQGNSA. CDR3 in DNA: TGTGCCAGCAGCTTACAGGGATTCGGAGGAGAGCAGTTCTTC. Translation: CASSLQGFGGEQFF.